A single sample is the source of the 27 T cell receptor beta chains below, sequenced in a study of brain T cells in children with intractable seizures (dated by TCRdb to the early 2020s). According to the study, the label for this sample's time point signals: resected brain tissue, or blood drawn just prior to surgery. Preparation of the library involved the immunoSEQ multiplex PCR assay. TCRdb took this table from immuneACCESS and kept in-frame rearrangements with V and J called. Such tables lack part of the clones; where checked against another copy, unresolved V genes explain under half of the gap, and the rest is unexplained. Here the sample has roughly 80,000 clones; about 92% occur a single time. The ten largest clones add up to around 1.4% of the sample. The sample in question was peripheral blood, obtained at surgery. All receptors derive from a boy younger than two with tuberous sclerosis and intractable seizures.

V and J are TRBV6-5 and TRBJ2-5, with 8 bases fitting TRBD1. The germline gives CDR1 MNHEY, CDR2 SVGAGI. Trimming cost V 9 bases and J 5 bases; bases outside gene matches: 14. The CDR3 is made up of 15 amino acids. The CDR3 region is CARTNEGQAKETQYF. The CDR3 coding sequence is TGTGCCAGGACCAACGAGGGACAGGCCAAGGAGACCCAGTACTTC.

The chain employs TRBV2 and TRBJ1-6, with D maybe TRBD1 (5 bases). V was clipped by 2 bases and J by 10 bases, with 12 bases between them. CDR3 length: 14 residues. Germline V gene sequence: CDR1 SNHLY, CDR2 FYNNEI. CDR3 DNA: TGTGCCAGCAGTGAATGGGGGACCGGGTCACCCCTCCACTTT. It translates to CASSEWGTGSPLHF.

The chain is built from TRBV6-5 and TRBJ1-2; D unclear. Germline CDR1 and CDR2: MNHEY and SVGAGI. The CDR3 contains 13 residues. The V end lost 2 bases, the J end lost 7 bases, and 11 bases lay between the germline ends. CDR3 DNA sequence: TGTGCCAGCAGTTACGAGGGTGATGGTGGCTACACCTTC. Its translation: CASSYEGDGGYTF.

The chain is built from TRBV18 and TRBJ2-7, with 7 bases matching TRBD1. The germline CDR1 and CDR2 sequences are KGHSH and LQKENI. The V and J ends lost 6 bases and 6 bases, in that order; junction bases with no gene match: 8. The CDR3 has 13 residues. For the CDR3, the DNA is TGTGCCAGCTCGGCCGAATGGACAGGCGAGCAGTACTTC. Protein product: CASSAEWTGEQYF.

V usage is TRBV30 and J usage is TRBJ1-2, with D possibly TRBD1 on 5 matching bases. This CDR3 is 12 amino acids long. Germline-derived CDR1 and CDR2 are GTSNPN and SVGIG (reference sequence). Trimming took 0 bases from V and 11 from J, leaving 13 bases between them. In DNA form, the CDR3 reads TGTGCCTGGAGTGTAGGTTTGGACACATACACCTTC. Residues: CAWSVGLDTYTF.

The chain links TRBV6-1 to TRBJ1-1; D is undetermined. The CDR3 runs to 14 residues. Trimming cost V 3 bases and J 4 bases, with 12 bases left between them. Germline-derived CDR1 and CDR2 are MNHNS and SASEGT. CDR3 protein: CASSDSQDGTEAFF. The CDR3 coding sequence is TGTGCCAGCAGTGATAGCCAGGATGGCACTGAAGCTTTCTTT.

This chain links TRBV29-1 with TRBJ2-3, with 8 bases fitting TRBD2. The CDR3 consists of 15 residues. Losses at the gene ends were 7 bases for V and 5 bases for J; bases not matched to a gene: 14. CDR1 and CDR2 (germline): SQVTM, ANQGSEA. The CDR3 DNA is TGCAGCGCTGGCCCCCCGCGGGGGGCCCAAGATACGCAGTATTTT. Its translation is CSAGPPRGAQDTQYF.

With regard to this clone: Other DNA sequences in the same sample also yield this CDR3. The rearrangement links TRBV12-3 or TRBV12-4 to TRBJ1-4; D is uncertain. The V and J ends lost 1 base and 8 bases respectively, with 2 bases between them. The CDR3 contains 11 residues. CDR3 sequence: CASSLGEKLFF. The CDR3, as DNA: TGTGCCAGCAGTTTAGGGGAAAAACTGTTTTTT.

The CDR3 loop reads CASSLLTYNEQFF. CDR3 bases: TGTGCCAGCAGTTTGCTGACTTACAATGAGCAGTTCTTC. V gene TRBV6-5 combines with J gene TRBJ2-1, with D unresolved. This CDR3 comprises 13 residues. Trimming stripped 4 bases from V and 4 bases from J, with 8 bases between. CDR1 MNHEY and CDR2 SVGAGI come from the germline V gene.

This rearrangement joins TRBV3-1 (or the pseudogene TRBV3-2) to TRBJ1-5; no definite D call. V was trimmed by 1 base and J by 6 bases, leaving 7 bases between them. The CDR3 length is 13 residues. Looked up from germline, CDR1 is LGHDT and CDR2 is YNNKEL (reference sequence). The CDR3 loop reads CASSQGASQPQHF. CDR3 coding DNA: TGTGCCAGCAGCCAAGGGGCTAGTCAGCCCCAGCATTTT.

This rearrangement joins TRBV19 to TRBJ1-6; 9 positions agree with TRBD1. Losses at the gene ends were 8 bases for V and 9 bases for J; bases not matched to a gene: 14. CDR3 size: 16 residues. Germline CDR1 reads LNHDA; CDR2 reads SQIVND (reference sequence). In nucleotides, the CDR3 is TGTGCCAGTCAACGTGGGACAGGGATCGGGGCTTCACCCCTCCACTTT. It translates to CASQRGTGIGASPLHF.

The gene calls are TRBV4-1 and TRBJ2-1; the D gene could be TRBD1 or TRBD2 (5 bases each). Trimming shortened V by 1 base and J by 8 bases, and 15 bases separated the two germline ends. This CDR3 is built from 15 residues. CDR1 and CDR2 from the germline V gene are MGHRA and YSYEKL. CDR3 coding DNA: TGCGCCAGCAGCCAAGCCCGGGACCCGGCGGATGAGCAGTTCTTC. Its translation is CASSQARDPADEQFF.

The chain joins TRBV18 to TRBJ2-2, with a tentative D call TRBD1 (6 bases). Trimming cost V 5 bases and J 5 bases, with 9 bases left between them. Germline lookup yields CDR1 KGHSH and CDR2 LQKENI. The CDR3 has 13 amino acids. In DNA form, the CDR3 reads TGTGCCAGCTCAAACAGGGAGACCGGGGAGCTGTTTTTT. This encodes CASSNRETGELFF. The entire variable domain, with the rest obtained from reference TRBV18 and TRBJ2-2, is as follows: NAGVMQNPRHLVRRRGQEARLRCSPMKGHSHVYWYRQLPEEGLKFMVYLQKENIIDESGMPKERFSAEFPKEGPSILRIQQVVRGDSAAYFCASSNRETGELFFGEGSRLTVL.

This clone has more than one count but fewer than ten. V gene TRBV25-1 combines with J gene TRBJ2-7; D is undetermined. V lost 1 base and J 2 bases, leaving 9 bases between the germline ends. Germline V gene lookup returns CDR1 MGHDK and CDR2 SYGVNS. The CDR3 loop spans 14 amino acids. This CDR3 is CASSESGKPYEQYF. The CDR3 nucleotides are TGTGCCAGCAGTGAATCGGGCAAACCCTACGAGCAGTACTTC.

The CDR3 DNA reads as TGTGCCAGCAGCCACTACGACAGGGGTCCATACAATGAGCAGTTCTTC. As protein: CASSHYDRGPYNEQFF. This chain connects TRBV3-1 (or the pseudogene TRBV3-2) to TRBJ2-1; 8 bases are a match to TRBD1. CDR1 is LGHDT and CDR2 is YNNKEL in the germline V gene (reference sequence). The V gene end was trimmed by 3 bases and the J gene end by 4 bases; junction bases not matched to a gene: 8. This CDR3 region has 16 residues.

The chain employs TRBV24-1 and TRBJ2-1; TRBD1 aligns across 7 bases. This CDR3 has 15 amino acids. The V segment lost 3 bases and the J segment 3 bases; nucleotides outside the gene matches: 4. Germline lookup yields CDR1 KGHDR and CDR2 SFDVKD. The CDR3: CATSDPWTGYNEQFF. As DNA, the CDR3 is TGTGCCACCAGTGATCCATGGACAGGCTACAATGAGCAGTTCTTC.

The gene calls are TRBV25-1 and TRBJ2-2, with 9 bases fitting TRBD1. This CDR3 has 14 amino acids. Per germline, CDR1 MGHDK and CDR2 SYGVNS. V lost 6 bases, J lost 6 bases, and 5 bases stayed unmatched. The CDR3 loop is CASRGQGWAGELFF. The CDR3 DNA follows: TGTGCCAGCAGAGGACAGGGGTGGGCCGGGGAGCTGTTTTTT.

CDR3 DNA: TGTGCCAGTAGTATGACTAGCGGCCCCTACGAGCAGTACTTC. Residues: CASSMTSGPYEQYF. The J gene is TRBJ2-7, the V gene TRBV19, with 9 positions matching TRBD2. The ends lost 3 bases at V and 2 bases at J; junction bases unmatched: 2. The CDR3 is 14 amino acids. CDR1 is LNHDA, CDR2 SQIVND, per germline (reference sequence).

The chain joins TRBV27 to TRBJ2-2; D possibly corresponds to TRBD1 (5 bases). The V and J ends lost 5 bases and 6 bases respectively, with 13 bases between them. CDR1 is MNHEY, CDR2 SMNVEV, per germline (reference sequence). This CDR3 region has 14 residues. The CDR3, as DNA: TGTGCCAGCAGTACTCGGACACCCTCCGGGGAGCTGTTTTTT. Translated: CASSTRTPSGELFF.

This chain links TRBV7-2 with TRBJ1-2, with D possibly matching TRBD1 (5 bases). Per germline, CDR1 SGHTA and CDR2 FQGNSA. The CDR3 is 16 amino acids. V was clipped by 4 bases and J by 2 bases, with 17 bases between them. The CDR3 sequence is CASSSPNKQDNYGYTF. CDR3 in DNA: TGTGCCAGCAGCTCCCCCAATAAACAGGACAACTATGGCTACACCTTC.

This chain joins TRBV6-5 and TRBJ1-4, with D uncertain. Looked up from germline, CDR1 is MNHEY and CDR2 is SVGAGI. The length of the CDR3 is 10 residues. Trimming took 6 bases from V and 11 from J, leaving 7 bases between them. The CDR3 region has the DNA TGTGCCAGCAGAACAGAGAAACTGTTTTTT. Its translation is CASRTEKLFF.

V is TRBV3-1 (or the pseudogene TRBV3-2) and J is TRBJ2-5; perhaps TRBD1 as D (6 bases). This CDR3 has 16 residues. The germline gives CDR1 LGHDT, CDR2 YNNKEL (reference sequence). Trimming shortened V by 1 base and J by 0 bases, and 12 bases separated the two germline ends. The CDR3 DNA follows: TGTGCCAGCAGCCAAGGGTGGCAGGGGTACCAAGAGACCCAGTACTTC. It translates to CASSQGWQGYQETQYF.

The chain links TRBV6-5 to TRBJ1-1; D is perhaps TRBD1 (5 bases). The V and J ends lost 5 bases and 2 bases respectively, with 15 bases between them. The CDR3 is 15 residues long. Germline values: CDR1 MNHEY, CDR2 SVGAGI. As DNA, the CDR3 is TGTGCCAGCAGTCAATTGGGACCGACAAACACTGAAGCTTTCTTT. This gives the protein CASSQLGPTNTEAFF.

The chain uses TRBV7-2 and TRBJ2-7; D remains ambiguous. V was shortened by 2 bases and J by 3 bases, with 11 bases between the two germline ends. Germline CDR1 reads SGHTA; CDR2 reads FQGNSA. The CDR3 totals 14 residues. CDR3 nucleotides: TGTGCCAGCAGCTTACGAAGGGTCAACTACGAGCAGTACTTC. Its protein product is CASSLRRVNYEQYF.

For the CDR3, the DNA is TGTGCCAGCAGCTTAGTCCCTAGCAAAGAGACCCAGTACTTC. As protein: CASSLVPSKETQYF. The J gene is TRBJ2-5, the V gene TRBV11-2, with a weak D call TRBD2 (5 bases). This CDR3 spans 14 amino acids. V was cut by 1 base and J by 3 bases, with 9 bases left in between. The V gene's germline CDR1 is SGHAT and CDR2 FQNNGV.

The V gene is TRBV6-5, the J gene TRBJ2-7, with 8 nucleotides matching TRBD1. This CDR3 has 13 residues. J lost 3 bases, V lost 6 bases, and 4 bases had no gene match. CDR1 is MNHEY, CDR2 SVGAGI, per germline. The CDR3 here is CASRRQGSYEQYF. In DNA form, the CDR3 reads TGTGCCAGCAGACGACAGGGGAGCTACGAGCAGTACTTC.

In its sample, this clone was seen once. The V gene is TRBV5-6, the J gene TRBJ2-1; D may be TRBD2 (5 bases). V lost 1 base and J 0 bases, leaving 14 bases between the germline ends. Germline V lookup: CDR1 SGHDT, CDR2 YYEEEE. The CDR3 consists of 17 residues. The CDR3 nucleotides read TGTGCCAGCAGCTTGCGGCTAGCCGTTATCTCCTACAATGAGCAGTTCTTC. Translated, it gives CASSLRLAVISYNEQFF.